The TCR beta chain under discussion was sequenced for a study of blood T cells in healthy people across ages (dated by TCRdb to about 2015). At the level of the whole study: In model experiments, template switching captured roughly one uniquely barcoded TCR beta cDNA molecule for every two T cells. The donors were split into four age groups: young (average roughly 15 years), middle-aged (39), aged (approximately 59) and long-lived (roughly 88). The study analyzed two additional independent replicas of 1 million unique cDNA reads from the same blood draw for two donors, one aged 18 to 29 and one aged 80 or older. To track age-related changes in TCR beta repertoire diversity, the study relied on deep sequencing normalized with unique cDNA molecular identifiers. To avoid experimental bias, donors of different ages were distributed randomly across sequencing lanes. Summary of the overall study and its limitations: Because the CMV infection status of the donors was unknown, age-related changes in expanded clonotypes may potentially have been confounded. Estimates of total diversity from one million sequenced T cells were regarded as lower bounds and underestimates. Since profiling was done on bulk unsorted PBMCs, naive and antigen-experienced compartments could not be conclusively compared. Observed TCR beta diversity correlated strongly with the percentage of naive T cells measured by flow cytometry. The long-lived group showed more naive CD4+ T cells, fewer expanded clones and increased TCR diversity than the aged group, suggesting age selection. As age increased, observed TCR beta diversity per million T cells dropped in a roughly linear way, and a significant reduction was already evident by age roughly 40.

Germline trimming: 4 bases from V, 7 bases from J; junction bases outside gene matches: 9. CDR3 length: 14 amino acids, cysteine to phenylalanine. The DNA shown is the 42-base CDR3, in frame from base 1. Via the germline V gene, CDR1 is SNHLY and CDR2 FYNNEI. The 35 to 40 donors, aged about 6 to 100 years, were systemically healthy Caucasian individuals from Russia. Each donor gave 8 to 10 milliliters of peripheral blood, collected into EDTA-treated Vacutainer tubes. Ficoll-Paque density-gradient centrifugation was used to isolate PBMCs, with at least 7 million per sample. Total RNA was extracted from PBMCs with Trizol reagent, with at least 6 micrograms obtained per sample. For every donor, flow cytometry on a PBMC aliquot measured the percentage of naive CD45RAhigh/CD27high T cells. Libraries were built with 5' RACE. Instrument on record: Illumina HiSeq 2500. A second PCR of roughly 7 to 12 cycles was run with a J-beta primer mix and a sample-barcoded 5' primer. A unique molecular identifier was introduced onto each TCR beta cDNA molecule by a template-switch 5' adaptor carrying 12 random nucleotides. At least 2.5 million CDR3-containing paired-end reads were obtained from each sample. First-strand cDNA was synthesized from all RNA with the Mint cDNA synthesis kit, primed by a TRBC-specific oligonucleotide. Following uracil-DNA glycosylase treatment, a first 18-cycle PCR with universal primers M1SS and BC2_uni_R was performed on all cDNA. The study's processing was this. For normalization, 1 million high-quality reads, each with a distinct molecular identifier, were randomly selected from each sample. Reads with shared molecular identifiers were discarded instead of being binned into consensus sequences. CDR3 identification, clonotype clustering and error correction used MiTCR with a Q25 quality threshold and the strictest error-elimination algorithm. A nonparametric unseen species model with Euler transformation was used to estimate a lower bound on total TCR beta diversity. The public reads were run again by TCRdb, first through fastp at Q25 and then through MiXCR, and only productive beta chains were kept. Identical CDR3 protein sequences are pooled into one entry, listed with their most common genes and DNA. The V and J calls, along with clone size, are taken from TCRdb and not from the paper's own processing. This sample holds approximately 1.5 million distinct CDR3 sequences; about 32% were observed only once. Of the sample, 11% is held by the ten largest clones.

With respect to this clonotype: No antigen is known for it. No per-base quality is available; no much larger clone lies one base away.

Sample: blood. The rearrangement combines TRBV2 with TRBJ1-2; the junction holds 7 bases that match TRBD1. This clonotype was obtained from a woman under 40 in good health. The nucleotide sequence is given as TGTGCCAGCAGTGCGGACAGGCTTAAGGTTGGCTACACCTTC. This codes for CASSADRLKVGYTF.